The 31 T cell receptor beta chains in this list originate from one sample, sequenced in a study of blood T cell repertoires in COVID-19. Generated by immunoSEQ multiplex PCR, the TCRdb table keeps only in-frame clones and is missing some. The data hold about 350,000 clones, with 89% observed a single time. Sequencing was carried out using peripheral blood. The source is a woman in her sixties with COVID-19, enrolled during active disease.

The chain employs TRBV5-8 and TRBJ1-2; 7 positions match TRBD1. The CDR3 loop spans 16 amino acids. Unmatched junction bases numbered 6, after V lost 0 bases and J lost 1 base. Germline V gene data show CDR1 as SGHTS and CDR2 as YDEGEE. The CDR3 here is CASSLESTGRNYGYTF. CDR3 bases: TGTGCCAGCAGCTTGGAATCGACAGGGCGTAACTATGGCTACACCTTC.

The chain links TRBV7-3 to TRBJ2-6, with D possibly TRBD2 on 5 matching bases. The CDR3 totals 18 residues. Deletions cut 0 bases from V and 0 bases from J, with 12 bases between. The germline V gene encodes CDR1 SGHTA and CDR2 FQGTGA. DNA for the CDR3: TGTGCCAGCAGCTTAACGTTTTCAGGACTCTCTGGGGCCAACGTCCTGACTTTC. This codes for CASSLTFSGLSGANVLTF.

The chain combines TRBV11-3 with TRBJ1-5; D remains ambiguous. Germline CDR1 and CDR2: SGHNT and YENEEA. Trimming left V 0 bases short and J 0 bases short, with 12 bases between. The CDR3 is made up of 17 amino acids. The CDR3 region is CASSLDRCGDSNQPQHF. The CDR3 DNA follows: TGTGCCAGCAGCTTAGATCGCTGCGGGGATAGCAATCAGCCCCAGCATTTT. The whole variable domain, filled in from reference TRBV11-3 and TRBJ1-5, reads EAGVVQSPRYKIIEKKQPVAFWCNPISGHNTLYWYLQNLGQGPELLIRYENEEAVDDSQLPKDRFSAERLKGVDSTLKIQPAELGDSAVYLCASSLDRCGDSNQPQHFGDGTRLSIL.

J is TRBJ2-1 and V is TRBV5-6, with 7 bases lining up with TRBD1. This CDR3 contains 19 residues. Trimming took 5 bases from V and 3 from J; bases not matched to a gene: 20. Germline V gene lookup returns CDR1 SGHDT and CDR2 YYEEEE. The DNA for the CDR3 is TGTGCCAGCAGTACATGGGGGACAGCCACTTTCGGAGGCTACAATGAGCAGTTCTTC. This codes for CASSTWGTATFGGYNEQFF.

The CDR3 DNA reads as TGTGCTAGTGGTTCCTACGTGCTGGATACGCAGTATTTT. Protein product: CASGSYVLDTQYF. The chain is built from TRBV12-5 and TRBJ2-3; no definite D call. CDR1 is LGHNT, CDR2 FRNRAP, per germline. CDR3 size: 13 residues. V lost 4 bases to trimming and J lost 6 bases, with 11 bases between them.

The J gene is TRBJ1-6, the V gene TRBV7-6; 7 bases match TRBD1. Germline V CDR1 and CDR2: SGHVS, FNYEAQ. The ends lost 5 bases at V and 9 bases at J; junction bases unmatched: 7. The CDR3 is made up of 14 amino acids. The CDR3 nucleotides read TGTGCCAGCAGCCCGGGACAGTTTTTTTCACCCCTCCACTTT. It specifies CASSPGQFFSPLHF.

This clone was counted once. The CDR3 region has the DNA TGTGCCAGCAGCCAAAGGGGCACGAACTATGGCTACACCTTC. Translated: CASSQRGTNYGYTF. This chain joins TRBV3-1 (or the pseudogene TRBV3-2) and TRBJ1-2; a weak D match, TRBD1 (5 bases). V was shortened by 2 bases and J by 2 bases, with 9 bases between the two germline ends. Germline V gene sequence: CDR1 LGHDT, CDR2 YNNKEL (reference sequence). The CDR3 is 14 residues long.

V and J are TRBV10-3 and TRBJ1-1; D gene ambiguous. Deletions cut 10 bases from V and 6 bases from J, with 18 bases between. The CDR3 runs to 13 residues. Germline V gene lookup returns CDR1 ENHRY and CDR2 SYGVKD. As DNA, the CDR3 is TGTGCCACCCGGCTAATGTCGAGGTCTGAAGCTTTCTTT. It translates to CATRLMSRSEAFF.

The gene calls are TRBV11-3 and TRBJ1-1; D might be TRBD1 (6 bases). CDR1 and CDR2 from the germline V gene are SGHNT and YENEEA. CDR3 length: 17 residues. V dropped 3 bases and J dropped 10 bases, with 27 bases sitting between them. For the CDR3, the DNA is TGTGCCAGCAGCTTTCGCCTTACAGGGCTCCCCCTCGAAGGAGCTTTCTTT. It encodes CASSFRLTGLPLEGAFF.

The chain joins TRBV7-9 to TRBJ2-7; D is possibly TRBD1 (6 bases). The V end lost 1 base, the J end lost 3 bases, and 7 bases lay between the germline ends. The CDR3 is 13 residues long. The germline gives CDR1 SEHNR, CDR2 FQNEAQ (reference sequence). CDR3 nucleotides: TGTGCCAGCAGCTTAGGGGGGCGCTACGAGCAGTACTTC. The encoded protein is CASSLGGRYEQYF.

This clone was detected only once. CDR3 residues: CASSSGTLHQPQHF. The DNA of the CDR3 is TGTGCCAGCAGTTCCGGGACACTTCATCAGCCCCAGCATTTT. The chain employs TRBV6-5 and TRBJ1-5; D might be TRBD1 (6 bases). Between the trimmed V and J ends, which lost 4 bases and 5 bases, there was a span of 12 bases. The CDR3 runs 14 residues. Per germline, CDR1 MNHEY and CDR2 SVGAGI.

The sample holds one count of this clone. The rearrangement joins TRBV11-3 to TRBJ2-2, with 8 bases matching TRBD2. Germline trimming cut 1 base from V and 6 bases from J; bases unmatched to any gene: 4. The CDR3 is 15 amino acids. The germline V gene encodes CDR1 SGHNT and CDR2 YENEEA. The CDR3 spells CASSLGRGAPGELFF. The CDR3 DNA follows: TGTGCCAGCAGCTTAGGGCGGGGGGCTCCCGGGGAGCTGTTTTTT.

This chain joins TRBV25-1 and TRBJ1-2, with no clear D. V was pared by 3 bases and J by 1 base, with 12 bases between. Germline CDR1 reads MGHDK; CDR2 reads SYGVNS. The CDR3 consists of 15 residues. CDR3 DNA: TGTGCCAGCAGTGACCCAGGAATCCGTAACTATGGCTACACCTTC. Translated: CASSDPGIRNYGYTF.

The chain recombines TRBV5-1 with TRBJ1-2, with 7 bases fitting TRBD1. The ends lost 2 bases at V and 8 bases at J; junction bases unmatched: 6. The length of the CDR3 is 13 residues. CDR1 SGHRS and CDR2 YFSETQ come from the germline V gene. CDR3 sequence: CASSLRQGFGYTF. The DNA for the CDR3 is TGCGCCAGCAGCTTAAGACAGGGCTTCGGCTACACCTTC.

V usage is TRBV6-5 and J usage is TRBJ1-6; a weak D match, TRBD1 (6 bases). Germline lookup yields CDR1 MNHEY and CDR2 SVGAGI. V shed 2 bases and J shed 10 bases, with 12 bases lying between them. The CDR3 is 14 residues long. This CDR3 is CASSYGDISSPLHF. The CDR3 region has the DNA TGTGCCAGCAGTTACGGGGACATCTCCTCACCCCTCCACTTT.

V usage is TRBV5-6 and J usage is TRBJ2-1, with 11 bases lining up with TRBD2. Germline V CDR1 and CDR2: SGHDT, YYEEEE. The CDR3 has 15 residues. V lost 1 base and J lost 8; bases outside the gene matches: 5. The CDR3 spells CASSLYSGGAHEQFF. CDR3 bases: TGTGCCAGCAGCTTGTATAGCGGGGGGGCCCATGAGCAGTTCTTC.

The chain joins TRBV19 to TRBJ1-5; 7 positions agree with TRBD1. Germline CDR1 and CDR2: LNHDA and SQIVND (reference sequence). After removal of 7 bases from V and 3 bases from J, the junction contained 3 bases not matched to a gene. This CDR3 has 13 amino acids. The CDR3 protein is CASTRGVNQPQHF. Written as DNA, the CDR3 is TGTGCCAGTACCAGGGGGGTCAATCAGCCCCAGCATTTT.

The chain uses TRBV3-1 (or the pseudogene TRBV3-2) and TRBJ1-1; unclear D gene. The CDR3 covers 13 residues. V was clipped by 7 bases and J by 1 base, with 10 bases between them. Germline values: CDR1 LGHDT, CDR2 YNNKEL (reference sequence). The chain's CDR3 is CASKLSQNTEAFF. CDR3 DNA sequence: TGTGCCAGCAAGCTGAGCCAGAACACTGAAGCTTTCTTT.

The chain combines TRBV27 with TRBJ2-7; D not resolved. The ends were cut back, 5 bases at V and 5 bases at J, with 13 bases in the middle. Per the germline V gene, CDR1 is MNHEY and CDR2 is SMNVEV (reference sequence). The CDR3 has 13 amino acids. CDR3 sequence: CASSKLGSHEQYF. CDR3 coding DNA: TGTGCCAGCAGTAAGCTAGGTTCCCACGAGCAGTACTTC.

This chain uses TRBV28 with TRBJ1-5, with no clear D. The V gene's germline CDR1 is MDHEN and CDR2 SYDVKM. The V end lost 2 bases, the J end lost 4 bases, and 6 bases lay between the germline ends. There are 13 residues in the CDR3. The CDR3 is CASSLNTNQPQHF. The CDR3 coding sequence is TGTGCCAGCAGTTTAAACACAAATCAGCCCCAGCATTTT.

The chain recombines TRBV27 with TRBJ1-3; possibly TRBD1 for D (5 bases). The CDR3 consists of 15 residues. Germline V gene sequence: CDR1 MNHEY, CDR2 SMNVEV (reference sequence). Between the trimmed V and J ends, which lost 5 bases and 0 bases, there was a span of 11 bases. The CDR3 DNA is TGTGCCAGCAGTCTCGACAGCAGCTCTGGAAACACCATATATTTT. Its translation is CASSLDSSSGNTIYF.

This clone was seen a single time. The chain combines TRBV18 with TRBJ1-6, with a tentative D call TRBD1 (5 bases). CDR3 length: 16 residues. CDR1 and CDR2 (germline): KGHSH, LQKENI. V gave up 2 bases and J gave up 0 bases, with 8 bases separating them. In DNA form, the CDR3 reads TGTGCCAGCTCACCAGGGGGGAGCTCCTATAATTCACCCCTCCACTTT. Translation: CASSPGGSSYNSPLHF.

V is TRBV5-1 and J is TRBJ1-5; no clear D. Germline V gives CDR1 SGHRS, CDR2 YFSETQ. V lost 3 bases to trimming and J lost 1 base, with 14 bases between them. This CDR3 spans 16 amino acids. The CDR3 DNA reads as TGCGCCAGCAGCTATCTTACTCCGAGGAGCAATCAGCCCCAGCATTTT. This sequence encodes CASSYLTPRSNQPQHF.

The chain joins TRBV2 to TRBJ1-4; TRBD1 aligns across 8 bases. The germline gives CDR1 SNHLY, CDR2 FYNNEI. This CDR3 spans 15 amino acids. The V segment lost 4 bases and the J segment 6 bases; nucleotides outside the gene matches: 7. CDR3 loop: CASSVDRGYYEKLFF. CDR3 DNA: TGTGCCAGCAGTGTAGACAGGGGTTACTATGAAAAACTGTTTTTT.

The chain combines TRBV19 with TRBJ1-4; D is unclear. Trimming stripped 7 bases from V and 1 base from J, with 7 bases between. Germline loops: CDR1 LNHDA, CDR2 SQIVND (reference sequence). The CDR3 runs 13 residues. This chain's CDR3 is CASNGRTNEKLFF. The CDR3 DNA sequence: TGTGCCAGTAATGGGAGAACTAATGAAAAACTGTTTTTT.

The chain joins TRBV27 to TRBJ1-2; the D gene is possibly TRBD1 (5 bases). CDR1 is MNHEY, CDR2 SMNVEV, per germline (reference sequence). The ends were cut back, 6 bases at V and 8 bases at J, with 16 bases in the middle. The CDR3 is made up of 13 amino acids. DNA for the CDR3: TGTGCCAGCAGCCCGGCGGGGCGAGACGGCTACACCTTC. Its translation is CASSPAGRDGYTF.

This chain links TRBV1 with TRBJ2-5; the table calls TRBD2, which could not be checked here. TRBV1 constitutes a pseudogene. The CDR3 extends over 22 amino acids. The chain's CDR3 is CTSSQDPRKARGGVTYQETQYF. For the CDR3, the DNA is TGCACCAGCAGCCAAGACCCCCGTAAGGCGCGGGGGGGCGTTACGTACCAAGAGACCCAGTACTTC.

In its sample, this clone was seen once. J is TRBJ2-7 and V is TRBV28, with D possibly TRBD2 on 7 matching bases. The CDR3 has 13 residues. Germline V gene sequence: CDR1 MDHEN, CDR2 SYDVKM. Trimming removed 11 bases at V and 1 base at J, with 15 bases between. CDR3 loop: CASHEGGSYEQYF. The CDR3 region has the DNA TGTGCCTCCCACGAGGGGGGGTCCTACGAGCAGTACTTC.

This clone showed up just a few times. The chain has TRBV27 and TRBJ2-7, with no clear D. The CDR3 runs 12 residues. Per germline, CDR1 MNHEY and CDR2 SMNVEV (reference sequence). Trimming left V 3 bases short and J 6 bases short, with 9 bases between. CDR3: CASSLRPSEQYF. The CDR3 DNA reads TGTGCCAGCAGTTTGCGTCCGAGCGAGCAGTACTTC.

The chain couples TRBV18 to TRBJ1-1; D possibly corresponds to TRBD1 (5 bases). The germline V gene encodes CDR1 KGHSH and CDR2 LQKENI. V lost 3 bases to trimming and J lost 1 base, with 15 bases between them. The CDR3 runs to 16 residues. In nucleotides, the CDR3 is TGTGCCAGCTCACCCTCTAGAGCAGGGTGGAACACTGAAGCTTTCTTT. Translation gives CASSPSRAGWNTEAFF.

J is TRBJ2-1 and V is TRBV3-1 (or the pseudogene TRBV3-2); a weak D match, TRBD2 (5 bases). CDR3 length equals 13 residues. Deletions cut 0 bases from V and 8 bases from J, with 8 bases between. Germline lookup yields CDR1 LGHDT and CDR2 YNNKEL (reference sequence). CDR3 loop: CASSQETKYEQFF. In DNA, the CDR3 is TGTGCCAGCAGCCAAGAGACTAAGTATGAGCAGTTCTTC.